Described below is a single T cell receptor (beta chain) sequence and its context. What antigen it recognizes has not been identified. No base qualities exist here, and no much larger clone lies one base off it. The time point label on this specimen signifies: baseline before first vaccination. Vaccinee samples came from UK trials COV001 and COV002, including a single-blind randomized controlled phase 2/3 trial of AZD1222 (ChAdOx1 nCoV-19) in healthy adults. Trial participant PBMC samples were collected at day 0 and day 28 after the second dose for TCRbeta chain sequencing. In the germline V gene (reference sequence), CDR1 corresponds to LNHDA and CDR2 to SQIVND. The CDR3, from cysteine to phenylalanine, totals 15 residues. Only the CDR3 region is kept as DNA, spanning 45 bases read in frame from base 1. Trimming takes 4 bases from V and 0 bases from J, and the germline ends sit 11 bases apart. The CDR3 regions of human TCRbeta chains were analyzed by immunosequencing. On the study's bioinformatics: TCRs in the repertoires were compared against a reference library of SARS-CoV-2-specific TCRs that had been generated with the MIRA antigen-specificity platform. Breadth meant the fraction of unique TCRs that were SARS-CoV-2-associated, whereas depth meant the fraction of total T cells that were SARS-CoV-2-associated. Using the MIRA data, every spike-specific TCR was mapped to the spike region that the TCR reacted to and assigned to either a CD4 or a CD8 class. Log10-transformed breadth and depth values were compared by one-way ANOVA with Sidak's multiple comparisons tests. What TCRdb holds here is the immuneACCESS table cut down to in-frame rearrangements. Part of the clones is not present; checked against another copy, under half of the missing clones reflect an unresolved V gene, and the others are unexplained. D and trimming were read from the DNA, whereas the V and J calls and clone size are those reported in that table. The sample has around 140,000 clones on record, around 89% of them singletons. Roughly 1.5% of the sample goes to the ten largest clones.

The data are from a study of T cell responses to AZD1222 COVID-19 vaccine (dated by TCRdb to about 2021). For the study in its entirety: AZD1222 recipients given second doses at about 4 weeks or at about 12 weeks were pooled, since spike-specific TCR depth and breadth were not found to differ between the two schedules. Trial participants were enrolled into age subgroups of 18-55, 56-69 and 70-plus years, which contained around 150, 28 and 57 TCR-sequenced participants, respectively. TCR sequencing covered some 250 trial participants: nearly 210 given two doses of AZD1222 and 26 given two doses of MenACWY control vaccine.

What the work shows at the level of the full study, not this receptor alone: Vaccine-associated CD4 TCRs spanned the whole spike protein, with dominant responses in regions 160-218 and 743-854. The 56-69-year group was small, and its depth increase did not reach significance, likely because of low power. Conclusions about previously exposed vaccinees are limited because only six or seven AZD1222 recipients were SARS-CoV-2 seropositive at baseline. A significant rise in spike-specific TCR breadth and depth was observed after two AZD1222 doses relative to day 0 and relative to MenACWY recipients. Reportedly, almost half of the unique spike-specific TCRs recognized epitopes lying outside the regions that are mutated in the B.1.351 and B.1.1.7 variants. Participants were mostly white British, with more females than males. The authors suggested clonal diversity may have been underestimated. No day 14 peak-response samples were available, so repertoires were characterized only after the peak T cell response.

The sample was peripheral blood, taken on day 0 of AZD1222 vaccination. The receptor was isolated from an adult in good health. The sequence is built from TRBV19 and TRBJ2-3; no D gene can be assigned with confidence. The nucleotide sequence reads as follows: TGTGCCAGTAGTAGACCGCCCGGAAGCACAGATACGCAGTATTTT. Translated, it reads CASSRPPGSTDTQYF.